Listed below are T cell receptor beta chains from one sample, sequenced in a study of blood T cell repertoires in COVID-19. The assay was immunoSEQ multiplex PCR, and TCRdb's table has in-frame clones only and misses some. The sample includes about 440,000 clones, more than 85% of them seen just once. The sequenced material came from peripheral blood. The receptors derive from a woman aged 25 to 39 with acute or convalescent COVID-19. The CDR3 runs from the conserved cysteine through the conserved F or W. The D gene is left open where the match is weak. Expanded clones get a size class; other rows say once, few or many, or leave the size out.

clone_size,v_call,d_call,j_call,cdr3_aa,cdr3_nt
.,TRBV10-2,.,TRBJ1-5,CASSEGAGGVNQPQHF,TGCGCCAGCAGTGAGGGGGCAGGTGGTGTCAATCAGCCCCAGCATTTT
.,TRBV3-1/TRBV3-2,.,TRBJ2-7,CASSQVRPGQAYEQYF,TGTGCCAGCAGCCAAGTTCGGCCTGGGCAGGCCTACGAGCAGTACTTC
.,TRBV5-1,TRBD2,TRBJ2-2,CASSQAGTRGAGELFF,TGCGCCAGCAGCCAGGCCGGGACTAGGGGCGCCGGGGAGCTGTTTTTT
.,TRBV28,.,TRBJ1-1,CASSQPGTLNTEAFF,TGTGCCAGCAGTCAACCCGGGACACTGAACACTGAAGCTTTCTTT
.,TRBV5-1,TRBD1,TRBJ2-3,CASSWDRSSADTQYF,TGCGCCAGCAGTTGGGACAGATCCTCCGCGGATACGCAGTATTTT
.,TRBV11-3,TRBD1,TRBJ2-1,CASSPTGNSYNEQFF,TGTGCCAGCAGTCCGACAGGGAACTCCTACAATGAGCAGTTCTTC
.,TRBV27,TRBD1,TRBJ2-5,CASSLTGTAGLETQYF,TGTGCCAGCAGTCTGACCGGGACAGCCGGATTAGAGACCCAGTACTTC
.,TRBV7-6,.,TRBJ1-6,CASSLGQGTYNSPLHF,TGTGCCAGCAGCTTAGGGCAGGGAACCTATAATTCACCCCTCCACTTT
.,TRBV28,.,TRBJ1-4,CASRSEKLFF,TGTGCCAGCAGGAGTGAAAAACTGTTTTTT
once,TRBV4-1,TRBD1,TRBJ2-7,CASSRGQTHQAYEQYF,TGCGCCAGCAGCCGGGGACAGACTCATCAAGCCTACGAGCAGTACTTC
.,TRBV11-3,TRBD1,TRBJ2-2,CASSARTGVGELFF,TGTGCCAGCAGCGCGAGGACAGGGGTCGGGGAGCTGTTTTTT
.,TRBV2,.,TRBJ1-1,CASSEQGWGGTEAFF,TGTGCCAGCAGTGAGCAGGGTTGGGGGGGCACTGAAGCTTTCTTT
once,TRBV4-1,TRBD2,TRBJ2-5,CASSPEAGVTETQYF,TGCGCCAGCAGCCCGGAGGCGGGGGTGACGGAGACCCAGTACTTC
.,TRBV7-3,.,TRBJ2-2,CASSLTGPGTGELFF,TGTGCCAGCAGCTTAACGGGGCCGGGCACCGGGGAGCTGTTTTTT
.,TRBV18,.,TRBJ1-5,CASSPEGPQPQHF,TGTGCCAGCTCACCGGAGGGCCCTCAGCCCCAGCATTTT
.,TRBV28,TRBD2,TRBJ2-3,CASSPLAVTDTQYF,TGTGCCAGCAGTCCCCTAGCGGTCACAGATACGCAGTATTTT
.,TRBV9,TRBD2,TRBJ2-2,CASSVESLAGPNTGELFF,TGTGCCAGCAGCGTAGAAAGCCTAGCGGGGCCTAACACCGGGGAGCTGTTTTTT
.,TRBV10-3,.,TRBJ1-1,CAISKEDSTEAFF,TGTGCCATCAGTAAGGAGGATAGCACTGAAGCTTTCTTT
.,TRBV28,.,TRBJ1-5,CASSLRGDSNQPQHF,TGTGCCAGCTCCCTAAGAGGTGATAGCAATCAGCCCCAGCATTTT
.,TRBV2,.,TRBJ2-7,CASSGQVTYEQYF,TGTGCCAGCAGTGGACAGGTAACATACGAGCAGTACTTC
.,TRBV27,TRBD2,TRBJ2-3,CASSLLGRGKSTDTQYF,TGTGCCAGCAGTTTACTTGGGCGGGGGAAAAGCACAGATACGCAGTATTTT
.,TRBV6-1,.,TRBJ1-5,CASSESGGGQPQHF,TGTGCCAGCAGTGAATCGGGGGGTGGTCAGCCCCAGCATTTT
.,TRBV28,TRBD1,TRBJ2-3,CASSTSGGDVTDTQYF,TGTGCCAGCAGCACATCAGGGGGCGACGTTACAGATACGCAGTATTTT
few,TRBV4-1,TRBD1,TRBJ2-2,CASSQGRTGSGELFF,TGCGCCAGCAGCCAAGGACGGACAGGGTCCGGGGAGCTGTTTTTT
.,TRBV4-1,TRBD1,TRBJ2-2,CASSHKGGRELFF,TGCGCCAGCAGCCATAAAGGGGGCCGGGAGCTGTTTTTT
once,TRBV24-1,.,TRBJ2-3,CATSDLACVSPPASTDTQYF,TGTGCCACCAGTGATTTAGCCTGCGTATCCCCACCCGCTAGCACAGATACGCAGTATTTT
few,TRBV7-9,.,TRBJ1-1,CASSSSRLNTEAFF,TGTGCCAGCAGTAGTTCACGATTGAACACTGAAGCTTTCTTT
.,TRBV6-5,TRBD1,TRBJ1-2,CASSSGQVSGYTF,TGTGCCAGCAGTTCGGGACAGGTATCCGGGTACACCTTC
.,TRBV7-8,.,TRBJ2-2,CASSLLGELFF,TGTGCCAGCAGCTTATTAGGGGAGCTGTTTTTT
few,TRBV5-4,.,TRBJ1-1,CASSLRTVDTEAFF,TGTGCCAGCAGCCTCCGGACAGTCGACACTGAAGCTTTCTTT
.,TRBV5-1,TRBD1,TRBJ2-7,CASSAPGQGHIEQYF,TGCGCCAGCAGCGCCCCGGGACAGGGCCATATCGAGCAGTACTTC
.,TRBV21-1,.,TRBJ1-6,CASSDKTGPNSPLHF,TGTGCCAGCAGCGACAAGACAGGCCCCAATTCACCCCTCCACTTT
.,TRBV15,TRBD1,TRBJ1-1,CATSREWGQGRMNTEAFF,TGTGCCACCAGCAGAGAGTGGGGACAGGGGAGGATGAACACTGAAGCTTTCTTT
.,TRBV6-5,TRBD1,TRBJ1-2,CASSYSNLGQGGGYTF,TGTGCCAGCAGTTACTCGAATCTAGGACAGGGGGGAGGCTACACCTTC
.,TRBV19,.,TRBJ2-3,CASSISYQGGTQYF,TGTGCCAGTAGTATCTCGTACCAAGGGGGTACGCAGTATTTT
.,TRBV30,TRBD1,TRBJ1-4,CASSPGQGWEKLFF,TGTGCCTCATCACCGGGACAGGGTTGGGAAAAACTGTTTTTT
.,TRBV7-2,.,TRBJ2-7,CASSLGSGIQYEQYF,TGTGCCAGCAGCTTAGGCTCAGGGATACAGTACGAGCAGTACTTC
.,TRBV3-1/TRBV3-2,TRBD2,TRBJ2-5,CASSERGVRAETQYF,TGTGCCAGCTCGGAGCGGGGGGTCCGGGCGGAGACCCAGTACTTC
few,TRBV3-1/TRBV3-2,.,TRBJ1-2,CASSQNGQGAYGYTF,TGTGCCAGCAGCCAAAACGGACAAGGGGCCTATGGCTACACCTTC
once,TRBV27,TRBD2,TRBJ2-1,CASSSITSGGGYNEQFF,TGTGCCAGCAGCTCTATTACTAGCGGGGGAGGGTACAATGAGCAGTTCTTC
.,TRBV28,.,TRBJ2-7,CATTASHGTQFSYEQYF,TGTGCCACCACAGCCTCCCACGGGACACAATTCTCCTACGAGCAGTACTTC
.,TRBV13,.,TRBJ2-5,CASSHEVREQETQYF,TGTGCCAGCAGTCACGAAGTGAGGGAACAAGAGACCCAGTACTTC
.,TRBV28,.,TRBJ2-6,CASSSDNSGANVLTF,TGTGCCAGCAGTTCGGACAACTCTGGGGCCAACGTCCTGACTTTC
.,TRBV5-1,TRBD2,TRBJ2-1,CASSLTLSLAGGLNEQFF,TGCGCCAGCAGCCTCACCCTCTCCCTAGCGGGGGGCCTCAATGAGCAGTTCTTC
.,TRBV5-1,TRBD2,TRBJ2-1,CASSRDGSGGMISSYNEQFF,TGCGCCAGCAGCCGCGATGGTAGCGGGGGGATGATTAGCTCCTACAATGAGCAGTTCTTC
once,TRBV2,.,TRBJ2-5,CASSVGLGGRWTQYF,TGTGCCAGCAGTGTCGGACTAGGGGGGAGGTGGACCCAGTACTTC
.,TRBV27,.,TRBJ1-2,CANIGGRDYGYTF,TGTGCCAACATCGGGGGGAGGGACTATGGCTACACCTTC
few,TRBV3-1/TRBV3-2,.,TRBJ1-2,CASSHLSAGSNYGYTF,TGTGCCAGCAGCCACCTCTCAGCGGGCTCTAACTATGGCTACACCTTC
.,TRBV18,.,TRBJ1-1,CASSRSTDEAFF,TGTGCCAGCTCCCGGTCGACAGACGAAGCTTTCTTT
.,TRBV4-1,.,TRBJ2-2,CASSYQGGTGELFF,TGCGCCAGCTCTTATCAGGGCGGCACCGGGGAGCTGTTTTTT
.,TRBV19,TRBD1,TRBJ2-7,CASSSRTGGTYEQYF,TGTGCCAGTAGTTCCCGGACAGGGGGCACCTACGAGCAGTACTTC
.,TRBV5-5,TRBD1,TRBJ2-7,CASSYPPGQGTYEQYF,TGTGCCAGCAGCTATCCCCCGGGACAGGGAACCTACGAGCAGTACTTC
.,TRBV27,TRBD1,TRBJ2-5,CASSQLTGMGETQYF,TGTGCCAGCAGTCAACTGACAGGGATGGGAGAGACCCAGTACTTC
.,TRBV15,.,TRBJ2-5,CATRVRGEETQYF,TGTGCCACCCGCGTGCGTGGGGAGGAGACCCAGTACTTC
.,TRBV5-1,TRBD1,TRBJ2-3,CASSLTTGAKDTQYF,TGCGCCAGCAGCCTCACGACAGGGGCAAAAGATACGCAGTATTTT
.,TRBV5-1,.,TRBJ2-7,CASSFPSSYEQYF,TGCGCCAGCAGTTTTCCGAGCTCCTACGAGCAGTACTTC
.,TRBV28,TRBD1,TRBJ1-2,CASSRQGAYGYTF,TGTGCCAGCAGTCGACAGGGGGCATATGGCTACACCTTC